What follows are 13 T cell receptor beta chains derived from one specimen sequenced in a study of blood T cells in healthy people across ages. The use of a sample-barcoded 5' primer and a J-beta primer mix characterized a second PCR of about 6 to 11 cycles. TCRdb reprocessed the 5' RACE reads with MiXCR, giving one entry per CDR3 protein. The sample lists 600,000 to 900,000 distinct CDR3 sequences; more than 25% were seen once. This sample also appeared in a second study, on T cells of mothers and their children.

The sequenced sample consisted of blood. Source of these receptors: a boy aged 5 to 17 in good health.

V gene TRBV6-1 combines with J gene TRBJ2-7, with 7 bases matching TRBD1. CDR1 MNHNS and CDR2 SASEGT come from the germline V gene. The trim removed 5 bases at V and 2 bases at J, leaving 6 bases unmatched. The CDR3 is 14 residues long. The CDR3, as DNA: TGTGCCAGCAGTCTAGACAGGGACCCCTACGAGCAGTACTTC. It codes for CASSLDRDPYEQYF.

The chain employs TRBV30 and TRBJ1-1; no definite D call. CDR1 and CDR2 from the germline V gene are GTSNPN and SVGIG (reference sequence). V lost 3 bases to trimming and J lost 5 bases, with 16 bases between them. This CDR3 spans 14 amino acids. This CDR3 is CAWRAAHLGTEAFF. The CDR3 DNA is TGTGCCTGGAGAGCAGCTCATTTAGGGACTGAAGCTTTCTTT.

V and J are TRBV6-1 and TRBJ1-2; TRBD1 matches 7 bases. V lost 4 bases and J lost 8; bases outside the gene matches: 7. This CDR3 has 13 residues. Germline V gives CDR1 MNHNS, CDR2 SASEGT. CDR3 amino acids: CASSVWTGKGYTF. The CDR3 nucleotides read TGTGCCAGCAGTGTCTGGACAGGAAAAGGCTACACCTTC.

The V gene is TRBV6-1, the J gene TRBJ2-5; TRBD2 agrees at 12 bases. J was trimmed by 2 bases and V by 3 bases; bases with no gene match: 7. The germline CDR1 and CDR2 sequences are MNHNS and SASEGT. The CDR3 is 17 residues long. Here the CDR3 reads CASSDPSGGAGQETQYF. The CDR3 nucleotides read TGTGCCAGCAGTGATCCTAGCGGGGGGGCCGGGCAAGAGACCCAGTACTTC.

This clonotype has more than one count but fewer than ten. The chain is built from TRBV20-1 and TRBJ2-6; possibly TRBD2 for D (5 bases). This CDR3 contains 16 residues. Germline loops: CDR1 DFQATT, CDR2 SNEGSKA (reference sequence). Trimming shortened V by 0 bases and J by 0 bases, and 9 bases separated the two germline ends. Written as DNA, the CDR3 is TGCAGTGCTAGAGACAGAGGGAACTCTGGGGCCAACGTCCTGACTTTC. Encoded protein: CSARDRGNSGANVLTF.

This clonotype was picked up many times. This chain links TRBV5-1 with TRBJ2-2; the D gene is possibly TRBD2 (6 bases). Germline CDR1 is SGHRS and CDR2 is YFSETQ. The CDR3 covers 15 residues. V lost 3 bases, J lost 5 bases, and 14 bases lay in between. The CDR3 coding sequence is TGCGCCAGCAGCTCGGGACTCCATGGTACCGGGGAGCTGTTTTTT. Protein: CASSSGLHGTGELFF. The whole variable domain, filled in from reference TRBV5-1 and TRBJ2-2, reads KAGVTQTPRYLIKTRGQQVTLSCSPISGHRSVSWYQQTPGQGLQFLFEYFSETQRNKGNFPGRFSGRQFSNSRSEMNVSTLELGDSALYLCASSSGLHGTGELFFGEGSRLTVL.

This clonotype was counted at least ten times. One junction end does not reproduce the germline sequence, and a read error may be involved. The CDR3 bases are TGTGCCAGCAGTTTAGGGTTGGGCACAGATACGCAGTATTTT. It specifies CASSLGLGTDTQYF. The rearrangement joins TRBV11-2 to TRBJ2-3; no firm D call. CDR3 length equals 14 residues. Germline V gives CDR1 SGHAT, CDR2 FQNNGV.

The rearrangement uses TRBV7-9 and TRBJ2-5; D not certain. The end of the DNA fits TRBJ2-7 better, so the J call may be wrong. Germline V CDR1 and CDR2: SEHNR, FQNEAQ (reference sequence). The CDR3 is made up of 13 amino acids. The CDR3 DNA reads TGTGCCAGCAGCTTGGGTACCTTTTACGAGCAGTACGTC. This encodes CASSLGTFYEQYV.

For the CDR3, the DNA is TGTGCCAGCAAGGACTGGGACGAGCAGTACTTC. Residues: CASKDWDEQYF. The V gene is TRBV6-1, the J gene TRBJ2-7, with a possible D match to TRBD2 (5 bases). Germline assignment: CDR1 MNHNS and CDR2 SASEGT. With 7 bases removed from V and 5 bases from J, the gap between germline ends came to 9 bases. The CDR3 length is 11 residues.

With respect to this clonotype: An end of the junction does not agree with germline; a read error may underlie this. V is TRBV11-2 and J is TRBJ2-5; a possible D gene is TRBD2 (5 bases). The CDR3 has 12 residues. Germline loops: CDR1 SGHAT, CDR2 FQNNGV. The DNA of the CDR3 is TGTGCCAGCAGCTTAAACCGGGAAACAACCTTCTTC. Amino acids: CASSLNRETTFF.

This rearrangement joins TRBV2 to TRBJ2-5, with D possibly matching TRBD2 (7 bases). CDR1 and CDR2 from the germline V gene are SNHLY and FYNNEI. The CDR3 extends over 13 amino acids. V gave up 11 bases and J gave up 0 bases, with 13 bases separating them. The CDR3 sequence is CAHKGGDQETQYF. DNA of the CDR3: TGTGCCCACAAGGGGGGGGACCAAGAGACCCAGTACTTC.

Comments on this clonotype: This is likely a read error, given that the CDR3 carries no conserved phenylalanine or tryptophan at its end. The V and J genes are TRBV20-1 and TRBJ2-5; 7 bases agree with TRBD1. Germline values: CDR1 DFQATT, CDR2 SNEGSKA (reference sequence). The CDR3 is 13 residues long. V was pared by 3 bases and J by 1 base, with 2 bases of the junction left unmatched. The CDR3 nucleotides read TGCAGTGCTAGGAGGGGGCCCCAAGAGACCCAGTACCTC. Its translation is CSARRGPQETQYL.

The rearrangement links TRBV24-1 to TRBJ2-1; D ambiguous. Deletions cut 3 bases from V and 5 bases from J, with 7 bases between. CDR1 KGHDR and CDR2 SFDVKD come from the germline V gene. The CDR3 extends over 13 amino acids. The CDR3 bases are TGTGCCACCAGTGATCCCGCTCACAATGAGCAGTTCTTC. Amino acid sequence: CATSDPAHNEQFF.